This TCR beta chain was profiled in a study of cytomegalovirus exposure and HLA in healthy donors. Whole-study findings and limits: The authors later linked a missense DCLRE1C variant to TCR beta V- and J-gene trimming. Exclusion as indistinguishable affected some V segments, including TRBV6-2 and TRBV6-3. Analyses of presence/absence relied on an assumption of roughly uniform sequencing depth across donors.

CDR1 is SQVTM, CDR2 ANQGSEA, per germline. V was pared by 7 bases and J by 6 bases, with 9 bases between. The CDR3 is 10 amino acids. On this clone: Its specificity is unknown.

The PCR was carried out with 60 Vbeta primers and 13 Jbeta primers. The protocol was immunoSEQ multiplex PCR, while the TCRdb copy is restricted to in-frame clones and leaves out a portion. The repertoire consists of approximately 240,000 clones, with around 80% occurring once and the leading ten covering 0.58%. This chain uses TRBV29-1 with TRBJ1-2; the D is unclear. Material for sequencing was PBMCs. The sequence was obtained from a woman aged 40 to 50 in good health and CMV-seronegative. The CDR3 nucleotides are TGCAGCGCAACCGGGGATGGCTACACCTTC. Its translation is CSATGDGYTF.